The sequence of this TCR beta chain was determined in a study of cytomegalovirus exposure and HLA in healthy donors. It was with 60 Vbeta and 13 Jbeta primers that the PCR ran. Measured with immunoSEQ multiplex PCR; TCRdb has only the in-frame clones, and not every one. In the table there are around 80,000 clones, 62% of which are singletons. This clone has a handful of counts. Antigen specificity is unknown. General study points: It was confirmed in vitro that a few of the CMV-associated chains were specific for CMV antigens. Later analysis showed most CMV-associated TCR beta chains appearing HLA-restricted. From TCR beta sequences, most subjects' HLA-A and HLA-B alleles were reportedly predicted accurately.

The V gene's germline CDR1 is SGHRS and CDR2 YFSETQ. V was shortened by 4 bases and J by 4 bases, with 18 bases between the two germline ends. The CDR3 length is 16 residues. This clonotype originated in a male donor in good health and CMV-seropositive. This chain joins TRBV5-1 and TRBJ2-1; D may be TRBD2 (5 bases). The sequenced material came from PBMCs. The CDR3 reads CASSLDSAGSYNEQFF. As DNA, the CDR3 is TGCGCCAGCAGCCTTGATAGTGCGGGTTCTTACAATGAGCAGTTCTTC.